Sequencing of this TCR beta chain was carried out in a study of PD-1 blockade in mismatch repair-deficient tumors. Study background: Enrolled about 2013-2017, patients had progressing, pretreated mismatch repair-deficient cancers of 11 to 13 types. Findings and caveats of the study: Tumor-resident clones, often absent from pretreatment blood, expanded after pembrolizumab and then contracted.

About this clone: Antigen specificity is unknown.

V was trimmed by 6 bases and J by 6 bases, leaving 10 bases between them. This CDR3 has 12 amino acids. CDR1 is WNHNN, CDR2 SYGVQD, per germline (reference sequence). A few pembrolizumab responders had their TCRs sequenced. Data came from immunoSEQ multiplex PCR; TCRdb stores just in-frame clones and leaves some out. The data show about 40,000 clones, roughly 85% seen once. This TCR was sampled from an adult with mismatch repair-deficient cancer. The specimen was peripheral blood, collected around 76 weeks after starting pembrolizumab. This rearrangement joins TRBV10-1 to TRBJ2-3; no reliable D call. CDR3 coding DNA: TGCGCCAGCAGCGGATCCGGCGATACGCAGTATTTT. Protein product: CASSGSGDTQYF.